This TCR beta chain came from a study of cytomegalovirus exposure and HLA in healthy donors. Vbeta (60) and Jbeta (13) primers were used in the PCR. Data came from immunoSEQ multiplex PCR; TCRdb stores just in-frame clones and leaves some out. The sample contains some 87,000 clones, under 85% of which appear only once. With V trimmed by 1 base and J by 10 bases, 13 bases remained unmatched. In germline, CDR1 is LGHNA, CDR2 YSLEER. The CDR3 length is 17 residues. The TCR comes from a man aged 50 or older in good health and CMV-seropositive. Sequenced: PBMCs. V usage is TRBV4-3 and J usage is TRBJ2-1; 10 nucleotides match TRBD2. The CDR3 DNA is TGCGCCAGCAGCCAAGTGGGGAGCGGGGGGGGATTGGGGGAGCAGTTCTTC. This codes for CASSQVGSGGGLGEQFF.